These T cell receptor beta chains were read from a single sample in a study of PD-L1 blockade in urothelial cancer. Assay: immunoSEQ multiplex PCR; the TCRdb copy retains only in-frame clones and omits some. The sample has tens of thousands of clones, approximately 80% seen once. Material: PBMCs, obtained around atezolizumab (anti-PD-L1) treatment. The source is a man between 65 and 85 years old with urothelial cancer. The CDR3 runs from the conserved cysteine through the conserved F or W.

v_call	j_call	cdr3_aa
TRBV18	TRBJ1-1	CASSPPLLDSENTEAFF
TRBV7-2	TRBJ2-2	CASSPQGAINTGELFF
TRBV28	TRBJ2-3	CASSSSSRSDTQYF
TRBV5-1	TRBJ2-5	CASSLGEETQYF
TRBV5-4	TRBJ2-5	CASSLGDNYQETQYF
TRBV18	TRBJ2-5	CASSPRRNQETQYF
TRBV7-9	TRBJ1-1	CASSPGGDRDTEAFF
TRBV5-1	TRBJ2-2	CASSAGLAGGTTGELFF
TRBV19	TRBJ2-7	CASSARQGSYEQYF
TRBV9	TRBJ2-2	CASMGKTGGTGELFF
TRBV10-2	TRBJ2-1	CASTTGTRGSEQFF
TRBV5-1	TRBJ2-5	CASSLGSGGETQYF
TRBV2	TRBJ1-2	CASSEARGNNYGYTF
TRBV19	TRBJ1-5	CASSKGQQNQPQHF
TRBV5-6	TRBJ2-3	CASSFVREHTDTQYF
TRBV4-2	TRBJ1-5	CASSLGITSNQPQHF
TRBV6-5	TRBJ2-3	CASSPGLLGPDTQYF
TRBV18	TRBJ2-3	CASSPTSNTDTQYF
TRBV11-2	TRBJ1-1	CASSLTTETTEAFF
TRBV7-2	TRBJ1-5	CASSPHGQGAHQPQHF
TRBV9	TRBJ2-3	CASSPRGGDSTDTQYF
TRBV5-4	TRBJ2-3	CASSLDSTSTDTQYF
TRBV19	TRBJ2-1	CASSPDRGGGEQFF
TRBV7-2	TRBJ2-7	CASSLPGAGFGQYF
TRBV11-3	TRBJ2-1	CASSTRSSGSGGNEQFF
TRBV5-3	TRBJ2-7	CARSPIGLALPYEQYF
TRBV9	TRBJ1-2	CASSVLADGYTF
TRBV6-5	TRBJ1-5	CASSTTGENQPQHF
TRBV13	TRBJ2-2	CASSSRLAGGRTGELFF
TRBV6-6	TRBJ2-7	CASSYDPRSSYEQYF
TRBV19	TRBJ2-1	CASRVAGSYNEQFF
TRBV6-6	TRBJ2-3	CASSYVGDTQYF
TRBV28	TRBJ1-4	CASSHDREVGEKLFF
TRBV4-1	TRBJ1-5	CASSQRQGNDQPQHF
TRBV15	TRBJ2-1	CATSNFLGLASNEQFF
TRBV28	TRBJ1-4	CASSRTGRNEKLFF